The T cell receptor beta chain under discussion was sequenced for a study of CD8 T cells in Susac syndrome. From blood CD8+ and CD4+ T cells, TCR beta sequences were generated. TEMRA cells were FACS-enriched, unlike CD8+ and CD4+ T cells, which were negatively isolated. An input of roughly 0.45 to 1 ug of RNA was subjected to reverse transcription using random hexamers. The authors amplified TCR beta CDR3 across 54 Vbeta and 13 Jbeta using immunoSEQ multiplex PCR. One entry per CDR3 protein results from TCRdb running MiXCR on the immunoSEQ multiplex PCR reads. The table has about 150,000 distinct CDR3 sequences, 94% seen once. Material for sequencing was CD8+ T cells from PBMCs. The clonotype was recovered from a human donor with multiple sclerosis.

The CDR3 sequence: CASSFSGTSGGKTQYF. The CDR3 DNA sequence: TGTGCCAGCAGCTTTTCCGGGACTAGCGGGGGGAAGACCCAGTACTTC. The chain joins TRBV13 to TRBJ2-5; 15 bases are a match to TRBD2. Germline loops: CDR1 PRHDT, CDR2 FYEKMQ (reference sequence). With V trimmed by 3 bases and J by 6 bases, 5 bases remained unmatched. The CDR3 has 16 amino acids.